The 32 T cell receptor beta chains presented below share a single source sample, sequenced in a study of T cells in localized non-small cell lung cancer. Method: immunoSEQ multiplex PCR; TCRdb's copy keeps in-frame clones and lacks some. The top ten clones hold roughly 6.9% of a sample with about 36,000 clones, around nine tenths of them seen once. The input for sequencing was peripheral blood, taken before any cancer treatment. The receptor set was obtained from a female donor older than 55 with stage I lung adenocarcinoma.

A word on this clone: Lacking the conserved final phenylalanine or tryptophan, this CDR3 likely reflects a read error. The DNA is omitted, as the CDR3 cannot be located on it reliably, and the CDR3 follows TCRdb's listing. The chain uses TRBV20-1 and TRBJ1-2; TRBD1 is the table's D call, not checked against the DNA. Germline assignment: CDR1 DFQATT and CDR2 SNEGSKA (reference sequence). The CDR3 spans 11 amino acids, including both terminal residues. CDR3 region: CSAPRRTALTL.

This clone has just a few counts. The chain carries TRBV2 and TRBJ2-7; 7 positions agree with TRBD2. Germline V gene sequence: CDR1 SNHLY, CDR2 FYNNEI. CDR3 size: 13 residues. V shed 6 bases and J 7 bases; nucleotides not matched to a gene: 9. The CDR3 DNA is TGTGCCAGCAGCAGCGGGGCCTTCTATGAGCAGTACGTC. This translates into CASSSGAFYEQYV.

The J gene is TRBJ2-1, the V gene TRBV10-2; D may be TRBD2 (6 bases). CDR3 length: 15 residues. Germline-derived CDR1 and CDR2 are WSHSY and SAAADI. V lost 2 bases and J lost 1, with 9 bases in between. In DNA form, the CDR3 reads TGCGCCAGCAGTGAGGGGGGGTGGTCCTACAATGAGCAGTTCTTC. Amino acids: CASSEGGWSYNEQFF.

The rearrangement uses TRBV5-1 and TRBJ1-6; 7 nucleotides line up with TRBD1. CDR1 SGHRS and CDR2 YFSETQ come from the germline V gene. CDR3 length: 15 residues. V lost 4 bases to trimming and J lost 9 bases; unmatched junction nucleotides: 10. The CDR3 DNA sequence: TGCGCCAGCAGCCTAGCTCGACAGGGCGGTTCACCCCTCCACTTT. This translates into CASSLARQGGSPLHF. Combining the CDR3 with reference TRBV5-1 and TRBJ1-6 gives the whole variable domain KAGVTQTPRYLIKTRGQQVTLSCSPISGHRSVSWYQQTPGQGLQFLFEYFSETQRNKGNFPGRFSGRQFSNSRSEMNVSTLELGDSALYLCASSLARQGGSPLHFGNGTRLTVT.

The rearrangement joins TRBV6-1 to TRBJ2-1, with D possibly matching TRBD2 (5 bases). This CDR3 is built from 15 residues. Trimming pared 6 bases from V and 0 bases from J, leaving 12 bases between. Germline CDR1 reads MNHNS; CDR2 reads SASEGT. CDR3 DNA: TGTGCCAGCAGGGTGATAGGGAGCTCCTACAATGAGCAGTTCTTC. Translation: CASRVIGSSYNEQFF.

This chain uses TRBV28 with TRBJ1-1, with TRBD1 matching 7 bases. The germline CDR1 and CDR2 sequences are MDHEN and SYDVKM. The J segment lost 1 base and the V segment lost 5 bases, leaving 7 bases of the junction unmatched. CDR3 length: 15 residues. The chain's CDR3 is CASSKTTGANTEAFF. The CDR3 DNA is TGTGCCAGCAGTAAAACTACAGGGGCGAACACTGAAGCTTTCTTT.

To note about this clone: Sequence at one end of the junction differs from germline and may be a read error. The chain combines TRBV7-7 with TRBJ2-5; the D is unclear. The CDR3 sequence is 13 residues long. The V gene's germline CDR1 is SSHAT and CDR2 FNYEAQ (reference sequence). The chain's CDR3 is CASSLVLGETQYF. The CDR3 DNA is TGTGCTAGCAGCTTAGTGCTGGGAGAGACCCAGTACTTC.

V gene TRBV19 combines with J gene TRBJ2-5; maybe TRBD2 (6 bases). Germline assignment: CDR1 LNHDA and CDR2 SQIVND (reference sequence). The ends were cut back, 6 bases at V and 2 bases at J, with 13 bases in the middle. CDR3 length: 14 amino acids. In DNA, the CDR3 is TGTGCCAGTAGCTTTCTAGCGTCTCAAGAGACCCAGTACTTC. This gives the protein CASSFLASQETQYF.

In nucleotides, the CDR3 is TGTGCCAGCAGCTTGATAGACAGAGCCTACGAGCAGTACGTC. This gives the protein CASSLIDRAYEQYV. The chain uses TRBV5-4 and TRBJ2-7; D is possibly TRBD1 (5 bases). The CDR3 totals 14 residues. V dropped 1 base and J dropped 2 bases, with 10 bases sitting between them. Germline CDR1 is SGHNT and CDR2 is YYREEE (reference sequence).

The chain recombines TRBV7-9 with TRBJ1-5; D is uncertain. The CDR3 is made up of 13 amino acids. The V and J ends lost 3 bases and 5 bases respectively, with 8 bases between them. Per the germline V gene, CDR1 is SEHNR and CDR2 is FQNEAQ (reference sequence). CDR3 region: CASSFERDQPQHF. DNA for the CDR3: TGTGCCAGCAGCTTCGAAAGGGATCAGCCCCAGCATTTT.

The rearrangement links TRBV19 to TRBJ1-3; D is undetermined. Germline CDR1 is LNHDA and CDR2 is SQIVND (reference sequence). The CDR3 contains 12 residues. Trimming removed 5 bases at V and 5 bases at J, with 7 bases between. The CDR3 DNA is TGTGCCAGTAGTTACGAGAGAAACACCATATATTTT. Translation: CASSYERNTIYF.

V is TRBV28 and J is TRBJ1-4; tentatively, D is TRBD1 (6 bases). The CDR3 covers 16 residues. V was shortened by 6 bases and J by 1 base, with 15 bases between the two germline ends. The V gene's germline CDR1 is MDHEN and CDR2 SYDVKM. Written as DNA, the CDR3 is TGTGCCAGCAGCCTTACCCTACAGGGAACTAATGAAAAACTGTTTTTT. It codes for CASSLTLQGTNEKLFF. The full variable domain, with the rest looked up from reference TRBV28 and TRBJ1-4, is DVKVTQSSRYLVKRTGEKVFLECVQDMDHENMFWYRQDPGLGLRLIYFSYDVKMKEKGDIPEGYSVSREKKERFSLILESASTNQTSMYLCASSLTLQGTNEKLFFGSGTQLSVL.

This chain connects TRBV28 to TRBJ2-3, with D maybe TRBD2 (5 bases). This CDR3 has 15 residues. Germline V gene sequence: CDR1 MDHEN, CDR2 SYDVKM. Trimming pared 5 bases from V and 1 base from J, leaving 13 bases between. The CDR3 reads CASSRGTRGTDTQYF. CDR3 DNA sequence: TGTGCCAGCAGTCGAGGAACGAGGGGCACAGATACGCAGTATTTT.

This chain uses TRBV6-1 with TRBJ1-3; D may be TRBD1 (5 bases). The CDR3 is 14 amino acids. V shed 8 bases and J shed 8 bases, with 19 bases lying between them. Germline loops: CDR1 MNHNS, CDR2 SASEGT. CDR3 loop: CASDGRAGSDTIYF. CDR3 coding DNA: TGTGCCAGCGACGGACGGGCAGGGTCAGACACCATATATTTT.

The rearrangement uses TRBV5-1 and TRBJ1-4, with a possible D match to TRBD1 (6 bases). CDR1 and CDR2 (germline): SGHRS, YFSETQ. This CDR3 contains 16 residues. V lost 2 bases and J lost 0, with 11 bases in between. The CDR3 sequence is CASSFRQAATNEKLFF. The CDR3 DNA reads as TGCGCCAGCAGCTTTAGACAGGCGGCAACTAATGAAAAACTGTTTTTT.

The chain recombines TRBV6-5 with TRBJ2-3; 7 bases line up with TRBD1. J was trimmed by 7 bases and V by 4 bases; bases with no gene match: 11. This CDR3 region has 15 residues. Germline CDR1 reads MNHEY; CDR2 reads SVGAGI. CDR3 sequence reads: CASSWGQSGGYTQYF. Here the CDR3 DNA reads TGTGCCAGCAGTTGGGGACAGTCAGGGGGATATACGCAGTATTTT.

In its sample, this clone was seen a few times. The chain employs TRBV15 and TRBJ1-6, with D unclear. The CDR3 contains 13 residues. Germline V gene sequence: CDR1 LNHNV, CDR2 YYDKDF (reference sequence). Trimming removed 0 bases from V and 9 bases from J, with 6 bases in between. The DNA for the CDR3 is TGTGCCACCAGCAGAGACCCTAGTTCACCCCTCCACTTT. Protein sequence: CATSRDPSSPLHF. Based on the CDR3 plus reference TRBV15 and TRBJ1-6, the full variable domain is DAMVIQNPRYQVTQFGKPVTLSCSQTLNHNVMYWYQQKSSQAPKLLFHYYDKDFNNEADTPDNFQSRRPNTSFCFLDIRSPGLGDTAMYLCATSRDPSSPLHFGNGTRLTVT.

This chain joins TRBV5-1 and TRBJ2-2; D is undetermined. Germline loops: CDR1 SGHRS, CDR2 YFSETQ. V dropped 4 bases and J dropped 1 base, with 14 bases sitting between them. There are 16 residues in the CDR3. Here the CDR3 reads CASSRLQGKNTGELFF. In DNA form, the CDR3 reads TGCGCCAGCAGCCGCCTTCAAGGGAAGAACACCGGGGAGCTGTTTTTT. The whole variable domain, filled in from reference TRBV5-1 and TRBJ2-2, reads KAGVTQTPRYLIKTRGQQVTLSCSPISGHRSVSWYQQTPGQGLQFLFEYFSETQRNKGNFPGRFSGRQFSNSRSEMNVSTLELGDSALYLCASSRLQGKNTGELFFGEGSRLTVL.

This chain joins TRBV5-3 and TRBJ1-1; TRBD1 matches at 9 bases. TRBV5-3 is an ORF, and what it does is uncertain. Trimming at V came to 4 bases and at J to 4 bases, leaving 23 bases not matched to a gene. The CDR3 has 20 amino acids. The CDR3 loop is CARSRKGDRVKGGRCTEAFF. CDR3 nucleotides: TGTGCCAGAAGCCGAAAAGGGGACAGGGTGAAAGGTGGAAGGTGCACTGAAGCTTTCTTT.

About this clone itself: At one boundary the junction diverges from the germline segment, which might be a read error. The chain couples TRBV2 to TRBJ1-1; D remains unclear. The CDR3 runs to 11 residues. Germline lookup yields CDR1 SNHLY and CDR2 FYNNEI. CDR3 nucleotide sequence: TGTGCCACCAGTCTCTACACTGAAGCTTTCTTT. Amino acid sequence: CATSLYTEAFF.

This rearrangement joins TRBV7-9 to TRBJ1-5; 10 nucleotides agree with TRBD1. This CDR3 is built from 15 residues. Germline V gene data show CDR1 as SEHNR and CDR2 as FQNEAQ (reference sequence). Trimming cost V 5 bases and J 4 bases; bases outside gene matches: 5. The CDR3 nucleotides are TGTGCCAGCAGCGTCCCGGGACAGGGGAATCAGCCCCAGCATTTT. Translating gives CASSVPGQGNQPQHF.

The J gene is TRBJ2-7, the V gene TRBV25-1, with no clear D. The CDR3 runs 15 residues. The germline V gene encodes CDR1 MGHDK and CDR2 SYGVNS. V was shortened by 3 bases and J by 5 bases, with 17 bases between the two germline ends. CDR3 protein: CASSERNSRVDEQYF. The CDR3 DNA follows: TGTGCCAGCAGTGAGAGGAACAGCCGCGTCGACGAGCAGTACTTC.

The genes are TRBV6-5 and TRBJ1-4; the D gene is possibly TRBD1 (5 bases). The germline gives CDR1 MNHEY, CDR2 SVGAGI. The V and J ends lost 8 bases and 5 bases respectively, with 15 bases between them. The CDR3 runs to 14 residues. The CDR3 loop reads CASSEQAGNEKLFF. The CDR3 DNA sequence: TGTGCCAGCTCCGAACAGGCAGGGAATGAAAAACTGTTTTTT.

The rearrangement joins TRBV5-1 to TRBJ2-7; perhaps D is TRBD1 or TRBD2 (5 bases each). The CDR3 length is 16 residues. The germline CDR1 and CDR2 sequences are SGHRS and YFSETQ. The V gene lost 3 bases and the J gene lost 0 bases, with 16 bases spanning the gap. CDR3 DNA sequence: TGCGCCAGCAGCTCCCCGGCCGGGACGGTCTCCTACGAGCAGTACTTC. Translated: CASSSPAGTVSYEQYF. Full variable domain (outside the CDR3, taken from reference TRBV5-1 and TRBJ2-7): KAGVTQTPRYLIKTRGQQVTLSCSPISGHRSVSWYQQTPGQGLQFLFEYFSETQRNKGNFPGRFSGRQFSNSRSEMNVSTLELGDSALYLCASSSPAGTVSYEQYFGPGTRLTVT.

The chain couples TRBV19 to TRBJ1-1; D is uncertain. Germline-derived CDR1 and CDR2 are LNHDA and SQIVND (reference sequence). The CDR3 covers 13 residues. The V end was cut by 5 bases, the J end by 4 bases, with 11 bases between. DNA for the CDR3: TGTGCCAGTAGTCCCGGGTCCTTCACTGAAGCTTTCTTT. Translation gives CASSPGSFTEAFF.

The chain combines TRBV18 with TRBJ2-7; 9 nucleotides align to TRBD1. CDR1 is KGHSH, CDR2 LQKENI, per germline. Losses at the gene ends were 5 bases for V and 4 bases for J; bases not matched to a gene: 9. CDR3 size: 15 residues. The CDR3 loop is CASSSPDRGEYEQYV. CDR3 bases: TGTGCCAGCTCATCCCCGGACAGGGGCGAGTACGAGCAGTACGTC.

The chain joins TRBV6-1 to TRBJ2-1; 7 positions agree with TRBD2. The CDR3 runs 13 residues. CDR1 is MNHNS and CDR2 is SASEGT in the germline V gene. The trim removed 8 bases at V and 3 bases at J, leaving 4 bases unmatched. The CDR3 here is CASATSRYNEQFF. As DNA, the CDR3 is TGTGCCAGCGCGACTAGCCGCTACAATGAGCAGTTCTTC.

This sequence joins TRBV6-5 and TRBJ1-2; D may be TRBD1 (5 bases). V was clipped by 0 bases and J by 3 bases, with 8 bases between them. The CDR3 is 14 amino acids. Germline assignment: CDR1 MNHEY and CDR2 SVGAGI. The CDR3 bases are TGTGCCAGCAGTTACTCGGTCAGGGACTATGGCTACACCTTC. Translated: CASSYSVRDYGYTF.

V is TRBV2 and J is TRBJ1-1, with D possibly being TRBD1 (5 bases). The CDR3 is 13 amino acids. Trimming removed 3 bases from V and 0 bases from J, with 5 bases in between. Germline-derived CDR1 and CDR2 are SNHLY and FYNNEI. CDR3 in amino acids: CASSEGLNTEAFF. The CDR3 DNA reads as TGTGCCAGCAGTGAGGGGCTGAACACTGAAGCTTTCTTT.

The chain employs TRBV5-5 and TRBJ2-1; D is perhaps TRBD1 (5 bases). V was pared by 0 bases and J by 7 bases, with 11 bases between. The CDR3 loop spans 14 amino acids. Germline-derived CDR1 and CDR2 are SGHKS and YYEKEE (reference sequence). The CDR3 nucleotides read TGTGCCAGCAGCTTGGCAGGGCCACCGAATGAGCAGTTCTTC. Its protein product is CASSLAGPPNEQFF.

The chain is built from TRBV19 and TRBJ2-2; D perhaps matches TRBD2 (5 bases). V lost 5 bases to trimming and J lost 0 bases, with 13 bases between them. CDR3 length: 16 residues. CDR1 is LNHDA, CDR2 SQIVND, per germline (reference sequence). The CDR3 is CASSGTGLSNTGELFF. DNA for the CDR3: TGTGCCAGTAGTGGCACTGGACTCTCGAACACCGGGGAGCTGTTTTTT.

CDR3 region: CAVIVGGVNTEAFF. For the CDR3, the DNA is TGTGCCGTCATTGTGGGGGGTGTGAACACTGAAGCTTTCTTT. This chain joins TRBV27 and TRBJ1-1; D is perhaps TRBD1 (5 bases). The CDR3 has 14 amino acids. Looked up from germline, CDR1 is MNHEY and CDR2 is SMNVEV (reference sequence). With 11 bases removed from V and 0 bases from J, the gap between germline ends came to 16 bases.